The sequence of this TCR beta chain was determined in a study of T cell repertoires in cytomegalovirus infection. Study findings and constraints: It was HLA-C-restricted CMV-specific TCR beta clonotypes that dominated the response ex vivo.

TCRdb itself ran the reads through MiXCR, one entry per CDR3 protein. The data show around 710,000 distinct CDR3 sequences, about 27% seen once. This clonotype was seen a few times. The antigen remains undetermined. Germline V CDR1 and CDR2: MNHEY, SVGAGI. CDR3 size: 15 residues. V was clipped by 10 bases and J by 1 base, with 19 bases between them. This sequence originates from a human donor in good health (CMV status not recorded). Some clones in this sample may be carry-over from other donors' samples. The source was cultured CD8+ T cells from PBMCs, collected from culture after CMV antigen stimulation. The gene calls are TRBV6-5 and TRBJ1-1; possibly TRBD1 for D (5 bases). In nucleotides, the CDR3 is TGTGCCACCCGGACCATAGGGACGGAGAACACTGAAGCTTTCTTT. The encoded protein is CATRTIGTENTEAFF.